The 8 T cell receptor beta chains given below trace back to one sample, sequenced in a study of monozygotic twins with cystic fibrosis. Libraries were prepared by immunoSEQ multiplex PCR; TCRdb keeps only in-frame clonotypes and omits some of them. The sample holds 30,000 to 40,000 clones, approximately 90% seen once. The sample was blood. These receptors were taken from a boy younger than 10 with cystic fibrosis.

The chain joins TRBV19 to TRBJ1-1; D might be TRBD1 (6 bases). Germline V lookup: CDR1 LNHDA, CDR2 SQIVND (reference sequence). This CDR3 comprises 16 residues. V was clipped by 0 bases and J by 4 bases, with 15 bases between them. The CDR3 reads CASSIDPRGAGTEAFF. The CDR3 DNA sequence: TGTGCCAGTAGTATAGACCCCCGGGGGGCCGGCACTGAAGCTTTCTTT.

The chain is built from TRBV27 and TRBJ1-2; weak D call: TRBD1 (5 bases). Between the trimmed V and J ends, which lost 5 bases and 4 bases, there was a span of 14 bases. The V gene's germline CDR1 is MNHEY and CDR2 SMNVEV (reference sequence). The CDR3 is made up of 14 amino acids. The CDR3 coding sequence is TGTGCCAGCAGTCCCTGGCCAGGGACCTATGGCTACACCTTC. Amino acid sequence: CASSPWPGTYGYTF.

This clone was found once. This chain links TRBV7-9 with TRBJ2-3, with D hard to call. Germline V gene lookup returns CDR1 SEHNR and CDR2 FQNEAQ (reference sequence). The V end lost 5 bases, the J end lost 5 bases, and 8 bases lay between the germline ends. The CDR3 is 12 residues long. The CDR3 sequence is CASSPVGDTQYF. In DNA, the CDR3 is TGTGCCAGCAGCCCTGTGGGAGATACGCAGTATTTT.

CDR3 in DNA: TGTGCCAGCAGCTTATTGTTCTTC. It is translated as CASSLLFF. The chain carries TRBV7-2 and TRBJ2-1; D not resolved. The germline CDR1 and CDR2 sequences are SGHTA and FQGNSA. Trimming took off 2 bases at V and 15 bases at J, with 2 bases between the two ends. The CDR3 is made up of 8 amino acids. Drawing the rest from reference TRBV7-2 and TRBJ2-1, the complete variable domain is GAGVSQSPSNKVTEKGKDVELRCDPISGHTALYWYRQSLGQGLEFLIYFQGNSAPDKSGLPSDRFSAERTGGSVSTLTIQRTQQEDSAVYLCASSLLFFGPGTRLTVL.

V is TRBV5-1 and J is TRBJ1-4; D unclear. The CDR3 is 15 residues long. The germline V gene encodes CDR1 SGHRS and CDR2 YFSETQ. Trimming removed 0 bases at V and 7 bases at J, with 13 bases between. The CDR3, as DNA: TGCGCCAGCAGCTTGGAGGGCAGCAGCTTTGAAAAACTGTTTTTT. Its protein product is CASSLEGSSFEKLFF.

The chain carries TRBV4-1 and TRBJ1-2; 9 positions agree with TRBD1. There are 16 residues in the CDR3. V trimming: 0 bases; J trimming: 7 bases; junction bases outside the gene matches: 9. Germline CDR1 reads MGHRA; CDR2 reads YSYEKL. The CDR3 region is CASSQEPGQGFGGYTF. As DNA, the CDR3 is TGCGCCAGCAGCCAAGAACCCGGACAGGGGTTCGGTGGCTACACCTTC.

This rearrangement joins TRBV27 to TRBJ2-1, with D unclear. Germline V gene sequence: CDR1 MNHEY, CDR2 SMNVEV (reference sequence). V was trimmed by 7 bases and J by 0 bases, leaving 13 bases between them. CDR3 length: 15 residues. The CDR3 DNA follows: TGTGCCAGCAACGTTGGCCCAAGCTCCTACAATGAGCAGTTCTTC. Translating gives CASNVGPSSYNEQFF.

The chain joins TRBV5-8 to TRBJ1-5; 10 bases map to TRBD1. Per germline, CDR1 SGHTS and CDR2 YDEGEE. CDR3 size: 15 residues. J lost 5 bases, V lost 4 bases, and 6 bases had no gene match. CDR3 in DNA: TGTGCCAGCAGCGACCAAGGGACAGGGGATCAGCCCCAGCATTTT. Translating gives CASSDQGTGDQPQHF.